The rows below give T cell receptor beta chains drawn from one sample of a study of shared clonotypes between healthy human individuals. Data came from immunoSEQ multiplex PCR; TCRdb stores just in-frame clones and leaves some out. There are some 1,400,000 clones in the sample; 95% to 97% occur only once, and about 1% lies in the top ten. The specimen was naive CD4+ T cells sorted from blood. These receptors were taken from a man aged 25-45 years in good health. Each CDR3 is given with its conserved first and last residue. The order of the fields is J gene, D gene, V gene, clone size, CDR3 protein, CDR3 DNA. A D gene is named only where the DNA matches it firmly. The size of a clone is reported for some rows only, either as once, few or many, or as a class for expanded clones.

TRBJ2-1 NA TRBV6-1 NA CASRTQAYNEQFF TGTGCCAGCAGGACACAGGCTTACAATGAGCAGTTCTTC
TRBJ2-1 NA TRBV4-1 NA CASSQDDRSYSYNEQFF TGCGCCAGCAGCCAAGATGATCGGAGCTACTCCTACAATGAGCAGTTCTTC
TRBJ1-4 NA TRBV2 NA CASSSQRGLPNEKLFF TGTGCCAGCAGCAGTCAGAGGGGCCTACCTAATGAAAAACTGTTTTTT
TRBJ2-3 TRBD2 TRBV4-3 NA CASSQGGGRVGTDTQYF TGCGCCAGCAGCCAAGGTGGCGGGAGGGTCGGGACAGATACGCAGTATTTT
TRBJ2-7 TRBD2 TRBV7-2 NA CASSLFVLAGGSYEQYF TGTGCCAGCAGCTTATTTGTCCTAGCGGGGGGATCCTACGAGCAGTACTTC
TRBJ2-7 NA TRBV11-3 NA CASSFSQGGEQYF TGTGCCAGCAGCTTTAGCCAGGGTGGGGAGCAGTACTTC
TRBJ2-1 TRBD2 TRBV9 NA CASSVGLAGVNEQFF TGTGCCAGCAGCGTAGGCCTAGCGGGAGTGAATGAGCAGTTCTTC
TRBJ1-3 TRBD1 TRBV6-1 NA CASSWDSRSGNTIYF TGTGCCAGCAGCTGGGACAGCCGCTCTGGAAACACCATATATTTT
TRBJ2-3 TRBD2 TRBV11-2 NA CASSLVSWGRVSSTDTQYF TGTGCCAGCAGCTTAGTTTCTTGGGGGAGGGTGTCAAGCACAGATACGCAGTATTTT
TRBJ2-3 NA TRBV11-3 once CASRGETDTQYF TGTGCCAGCAGGGGAGAAACAGATACGCAGTATTTT
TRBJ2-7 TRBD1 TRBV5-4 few CASSRETGGGEQYF TGTGCCAGCAGCAGGGAGACAGGGGGCGGCGAGCAGTACTTC
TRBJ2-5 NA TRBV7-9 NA CASSSPRKGRLETQYF TGTGCCAGCAGCTCACCACGAAAGGGGAGGTTGGAGACCCAGTACTTC
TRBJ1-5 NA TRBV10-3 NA CAISEWDQPQHF TGTGCCATCAGTGAATGGGATCAGCCCCAGCATTTT
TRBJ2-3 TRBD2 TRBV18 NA CASSPWTSDTDTQYF TGTGCCAGCTCACCTTGGACTAGCGACACAGATACGCAGTATTTT
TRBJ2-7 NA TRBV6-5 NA CASSQGDPRGEQYF TGTGCCAGCAGCCAAGGGGACCCAAGAGGCGAGCAGTACTTC
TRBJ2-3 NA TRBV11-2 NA CASSSRTVSDTQYF TGTGCCAGCAGCTCAAGAACAGTTTCAGATACGCAGTATTTT
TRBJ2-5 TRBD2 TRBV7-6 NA CASSSYAGSGSRTQYF TGTGCCAGCAGCTCTTATGCTGGTAGCGGGAGTAGGACCCAGTACTTC
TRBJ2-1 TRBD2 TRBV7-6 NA CASSSLGTSGYNEQFF TGTGCCAGCAGCTCGCTCGGGACTAGCGGGTACAATGAGCAGTTCTTC
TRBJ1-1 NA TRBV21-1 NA CASSRTTDSLNTEAFF TGTGCCAGCAGCCGAACAACTGACAGTTTGAACACTGAAGCTTTCTTT
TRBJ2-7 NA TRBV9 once CASSVAGDPSYEQYF TGTGCCAGCAGCGTAGCTGGGGACCCCTCCTACGAGCAGTACTTC